The rows below give T cell receptor beta chains drawn from one sample of a study of cytomegalovirus exposure and HLA in healthy donors. The method was immunoSEQ multiplex PCR; TCRdb's version includes in-frame clones alone and lacks a portion of them. This table holds some 200,000 clones, 75% to 85% found once. The sequencing sample was made of PBMCs. These receptors were taken from a woman in her forties or fifties in good health and CMV-seropositive. CDR3s include the opening cysteine and the closing phenylalanine or tryptophan.

v_call cdr3_length cdr3_aa
TRBV7-8 16 CASSSNGLASRNTIYF
TRBV19 15 CASSVGTVSYYEQYF
TRBV5-5 14 CASSLGGRTGELFF
TRBV18 13 CASSAGTVNEQFF
TRBV9 14 CASSVPNRDLGLFF
TRBV29-1 14 CSVAGTGGYNEQFF
TRBV5-6 14 CASSKTSGTDTQYF
TRBV6-6 14 CASSYWGVNTEAFF
TRBV6-4 14 CASSEGQGIEPQHF
TRBV28 10 CASSQYEQYF
TRBV21-1 18 CASSKARAEAVRTDTQYF
TRBV4-3 16 CASSQVASVFYNEQFF
TRBV7-9 12 CSSSRSTDTQYF
TRBV4-1 15 CASSQVEGQGGKLFF
TRBV5-4 17 CASSHLGHLSSYNEQFF
TRBV21-1 16 CASSKGEVLLPYEQYF
TRBV19 13 CASNGLSTDTQYF
TRBV7-2 14 CASSLAGGPHEQFF
TRBV5-1 15 CASSLEAGLDYGYTF
TRBV9 13 CASRSDSGNTIYF
TRBV28 14 CASRHQGNDYEQYF
TRBV6-1 12 CASSLLGEKLFF
TRBV7-2 13 CASSLQGINTIYF
TRBV28 15 CASSGRGLWGEKLFF
TRBV2 13 CASSGTVNSPLHF
TRBV5-1 13 CASSLRSDWGYTF
TRBV28 11 CASSLESEAFF
TRBV7-2 13 CASSPTGPDTQYF
TRBV25-1 13 CASRATGDNEQFF
TRBV6-6 14 CASTRQGPNYGYTF
TRBV28 13 CASSLEAAYGYTF
TRBV6-1 14 CASARGQSTDTQYF
TRBV7-3 16 CASSPKLAGSTDTQYF
TRBV28 15 CASSSSGTGDYEQYF
TRBV5-6 17 CASSFLSGGAGYNEQFF
TRBV7-6 12 CATGQEYTEAFF
TRBV28 14 CASRGQGAGEKLFF
TRBV15 17 CATSSDGIAGRSYEQYF
TRBV7-8 15 CASRTTPLNTGELFF
TRBV11-2 14 CASSLVLGGDTQYF
TRBV5-4 15 CASSPVAGQIYEQYF
TRBV4-3 16 CASSQDRRPGLPPQYF
TRBV2 13 CASSVRQNTEAFF
TRBV25-1 16 CASSLQAHSGANGLTF
TRBV6-4 13 CASSEQSNRPQHF
TRBV11-1 14 CASSYTTGAYEQYF
TRBV19 13 CASSILSDQPQHF
TRBV28 15 CASSRTGGWGQPQHF
TRBV27 15 CASKSPGEVTDTQYF
TRBV5-1 14 CASSLTGRDSPLHF
TRBV12-1 12 CASSHTDSRRCF
TRBV5-1 19 CASSPGAGLAGGFGETQYF
TRBV5-1 16 CASSLPRGGAGYVYTF
TRBV7-9 15 CASSNPRGGSYEQYF
TRBV10-3 14 CAISEGQAVYGYTF
TRBV19 13 CASSGTPPYRYTF
TRBV7-9 13 CAGGTSGPYEQYF